The 21 T cell receptor beta chains below were found in one sample sequenced in a study of blood T cell repertoires in COVID-19. The assay was immunoSEQ multiplex PCR, and TCRdb's table has in-frame clones only and misses some. The data show approximately 100,000 clones, more than 70% seen once. Material for sequencing was peripheral blood. The receptors stem from a woman aged 55-75 years with acute or convalescent COVID-19.

This clone was picked up one time. The V and J genes are TRBV7-9 and TRBJ1-1, with a weak D call TRBD1 (6 bases). Germline CDR1 is SEHNR and CDR2 is FQNEAQ (reference sequence). The CDR3 runs to 14 residues. The V end was cut by 3 bases, the J end by 0 bases, with 8 bases between. The CDR3 DNA follows: TGTGCCAGCAGCTTGGACAGTATGAACACTGAAGCTTTCTTT. This sequence encodes CASSLDSMNTEAFF.

The rearrangement joins TRBV6-1 to TRBJ2-5; 10 nucleotides align to TRBD2. CDR3 size: 15 residues. Trimming removed 3 bases from V and 7 bases from J; junction bases left unmatched: 8. Germline values: CDR1 MNHNS, CDR2 SASEGT. The CDR3 nucleotides read TGTGCCAGCAGTGAGGGACTAGCGCCTCGGGGGACCCAGTACTTC. Protein sequence: CASSEGLAPRGTQYF.

The chain links TRBV15 to TRBJ1-5; 8 nucleotides align to TRBD1. Germline V gives CDR1 LNHNV, CDR2 YYDKDF (reference sequence). The CDR3 contains 14 residues. Unmatched junction bases numbered 4, after V lost 3 bases and J lost 6 bases. CDR3 protein: CATSSDRGSQPQHF. CDR3 DNA sequence: TGTGCCACCAGCAGTGACAGGGGCAGTCAGCCCCAGCATTTT.

The chain links TRBV27 to TRBJ1-2; 9 bases fit TRBD1. In germline, CDR1 is MNHEY, CDR2 SMNVEV (reference sequence). Losses at the gene ends were 3 bases for V and 5 bases for J; bases not matched to a gene: 7. This CDR3 is built from 15 residues. The CDR3 DNA follows: TGTGCCAGCAGTTTCGGGACAGGGTCGGAATATGGCTACACCTTC. Amino acid sequence: CASSFGTGSEYGYTF.

The rearrangement links TRBV6-5 to TRBJ1-1; the D gene is possibly TRBD1 (6 bases). Trimming removed 2 bases from V and 2 bases from J, with 6 bases in between. Looked up from germline, CDR1 is MNHEY and CDR2 is SVGAGI. The CDR3 sequence is 13 residues long. CDR3 in amino acids: CASSYGGNTEAFF. CDR3 coding DNA: TGTGCCAGCAGTTACGGGGGCAACACTGAAGCTTTCTTT.

The V and J genes are TRBV2 and TRBJ1-2; TRBD1 matches 11 bases. Germline lookup yields CDR1 SNHLY and CDR2 FYNNEI. Trimming cost V 5 bases and J 1 base; bases outside gene matches: 3. The CDR3 is 15 residues long. DNA of the CDR3: TGTGCCAGCAGTCCCGGGACAGGGGGTAACTATGGCTACACCTTC. Protein: CASSPGTGGNYGYTF.

V usage is TRBV28 and J usage is TRBJ1-3; D remains unclear. The CDR3 spans 14 residues. Between the trimmed V and J ends, which lost 3 bases and 0 bases, there was a span of 6 bases. The V gene's germline CDR1 is MDHEN and CDR2 SYDVKM. The CDR3 here is CASSFHSSGNTIYF. In DNA form, the CDR3 reads TGTGCCAGCAGTTTCCACAGCTCTGGAAACACCATATATTTT.

In its sample, this clone was seen a few times. The V and J genes are TRBV28 and TRBJ1-6, with D tentatively TRBD1 (6 bases). Germline CDR1 is MDHEN and CDR2 is SYDVKM. The CDR3 totals 15 residues. The germline V and J ends were trimmed by 5 bases and 7 bases, with 15 bases remaining between them. CDR3 DNA sequence: TGTGCCAGCAGTCTCGTGACAGGAAGAAATTCACCCCTCCACTTT. Translating it yields CASSLVTGRNSPLHF.

The chain links TRBV20-1 to TRBJ2-1, with TRBD2 identical over 8 bases. The ends lost 3 bases at V and 4 bases at J; junction bases unmatched: 11. The CDR3 covers 16 residues. The germline CDR1 and CDR2 sequences are DFQATT and SNEGSKA (reference sequence). The CDR3 loop is CSASTLRTSRYNEQFF. The CDR3 nucleotides are TGCAGTGCTAGTACCTTGCGGACTAGCAGGTACAATGAGCAGTTCTTC.

V is TRBV3-1 (or the pseudogene TRBV3-2) and J is TRBJ2-3, with TRBD2 matching 8 bases. V dropped 4 bases and J dropped 3; count of bases not matched to a gene: 6. CDR3 length: 15 amino acids. CDR1 is LGHDT, CDR2 YNNKEL, per germline (reference sequence). In nucleotides, the CDR3 is TGTGCCAGCAGCCCCGGCGGGGGGAGAACAGATACGCAGTATTTT. As protein: CASSPGGGRTDTQYF.

This chain connects TRBV6-6 to TRBJ2-1; TRBD1 matches 12 bases. This CDR3 contains 16 residues. The germline V gene encodes CDR1 MNHNY and CDR2 SVGAGI (reference sequence). Trimming at V came to 2 bases and at J to 7 bases, leaving 6 bases not matched to a gene. The CDR3 region has the DNA TGTGCCAGCAGTTACCGCAGGGACAGGGGGCGGAATGAGCAGTTCTTC. This sequence encodes CASSYRRDRGRNEQFF.

This sequence joins TRBV3-1 (or the pseudogene TRBV3-2) and TRBJ2-1; the match to TRBD1 covers 9 bases. Unmatched junction bases numbered 1, after V lost 0 bases and J lost 4 bases. CDR1 and CDR2 from the germline V gene are LGHDT and YNNKEL (reference sequence). The CDR3 extends over 15 amino acids. CDR3 DNA: TGTGCCAGCAGCCAAGATGGACAGGGGTACAATGAGCAGTTCTTC. Its protein is CASSQDGQGYNEQFF.

The genes are TRBV27 and TRBJ1-5; TRBD1 is a possible D gene (6 bases). The CDR3 totals 16 residues. The germline CDR1 and CDR2 sequences are MNHEY and SMNVEV (reference sequence). Trimming pared 5 bases from V and 4 bases from J, leaving 18 bases between. The CDR3 DNA sequence: TGTGCCAGCAGTGTGGTCGGGACACTGGGGAATCAGCCCCAGCATTTT. This gives the protein CASSVVGTLGNQPQHF.

The chain links TRBV19 to TRBJ1-1; the match to TRBD1 covers 7 bases. The germline V gene encodes CDR1 LNHDA and CDR2 SQIVND (reference sequence). Trimming at V came to 4 bases and at J to 1 base, leaving 9 bases not matched to a gene. CDR3 length: 16 residues. The chain's CDR3 is CASSTSGGGWNTEAFF. CDR3 bases: TGTGCCAGTAGTACATCAGGGGGAGGTTGGAACACTGAAGCTTTCTTT. Full variable domain (missing parts from reference TRBV19 and TRBJ1-1): DGGITQSPKYLFRKEGQNVTLSCEQNLNHDAMYWYRQDPGQGLRLIYYSQIVNDFQKGDIAEGYSVSREKKESFPLTVTSAQKNPTAFYLCASSTSGGGWNTEAFFGQGTRLTVV.

The rearrangement uses TRBV28 and TRBJ1-5; the D gene is possibly TRBD1 (5 bases). The CDR3 runs to 15 residues. V shed 6 bases and J shed 9 bases, with 21 bases lying between them. In germline, CDR1 is MDHEN, CDR2 SYDVKM. The DNA of the CDR3 is TGTGCCAGCAGCGGGCCCCGCGGGGCCAGGTGGCCCCAGCATTTT. This sequence encodes CASSGPRGARWPQHF.

This chain joins TRBV3-1 (or the pseudogene TRBV3-2) and TRBJ1-5; TRBD1 might be the D (5 bases). Germline loops: CDR1 LGHDT, CDR2 YNNKEL (reference sequence). The V end was cut by 5 bases, the J end by 8 bases, with 13 bases between. There are 13 residues in the CDR3. The CDR3 spells CASSTGGAKPQHF. The CDR3 DNA follows: TGTGCCAGCAGCACGGGTGGGGCAAAGCCCCAGCATTTT.

The J gene is TRBJ2-3, the V gene TRBV5-1; D gene unclear. V was clipped by 0 bases and J by 5 bases, with 7 bases between them. The CDR3 runs 13 residues. Germline-derived CDR1 and CDR2 are SGHRS and YFSETQ. CDR3 nucleotides: TGCGCCAGCAGCTTGGGACTCAGAGATACGCAGTATTTT. This codes for CASSLGLRDTQYF.

The J gene is TRBJ2-2, the V gene TRBV5-6; 7 bases are a match to TRBD2. V gave up 6 bases and J gave up 0 bases; unmatched junction bases: 5. CDR3 length: 15 amino acids. The germline gives CDR1 SGHDT, CDR2 YYEEEE. The CDR3 loop is CASMGGRTNTGELFF. CDR3 bases: TGTGCCAGCATGGGCGGGAGAACGAACACCGGGGAGCTGTTTTTT.

The chain joins TRBV6-6 to TRBJ1-1; a possible D gene is TRBD1 (6 bases). CDR1 MNHNY and CDR2 SVGAGI come from the germline V gene (reference sequence). The V end lost 1 base, the J end lost 4 bases, and 7 bases lay between the germline ends. The CDR3 runs to 13 residues. The CDR3 nucleotides read TGTGCCAGCAGTTACTTAGGGGGCACTGAAGCTTTCTTT. Translation gives CASSYLGGTEAFF.

The V gene is TRBV6-5, the J gene TRBJ2-7; 10 bases agree with TRBD1. The CDR3 has 15 amino acids. Germline trimming cut 5 bases from V and 7 bases from J; bases unmatched to any gene: 11. Germline V gene lookup returns CDR1 MNHEY and CDR2 SVGAGI. The CDR3 region has the DNA TGTGCCAGCAGTCAGGACAGGGGGATTTTGGGAGAGCAGTACGTC. Translating it yields CASSQDRGILGEQYV.

The genes are TRBV7-8 and TRBJ1-6; 10 bases match TRBD1. Trimming removed 5 bases from V and 5 bases from J; junction bases left unmatched: 3. Germline-derived CDR1 and CDR2 are SGHVS and FQNEAQ. The CDR3 has 15 residues. CDR3 residues: CASSPGTGDNSPLHF. CDR3 coding DNA: TGTGCCAGCAGCCCCGGGACAGGGGATAATTCACCCCTCCACTTT.